This TCR beta chain was captured in a study of CD8 T cells in ankylosing spondylitis. In the case of this clonotype: The antigen remains unidentified.

Using its own MiXCR run on the 5' RACE reads, TCRdb lists one record per CDR3 protein. This repertoire shows hundreds of thousands of distinct CDR3 sequences, about an eighth found once; its top ten account for almost 7%. Study outcomes and limitations: Disease-linked clones reportedly concentrated significantly in matched ankylosing spondylitis synovial fluid. A TCR beta motif of about eight highly homologous variants appeared characteristic of ankylosing spondylitis blood.

The CDR3 loop spans 15 amino acids. From germline, CDR1 is DFQATT and CDR2 SNEGSKA (reference sequence). V was pared by 1 base and J by 5 bases, with 16 bases between. The sequence was collected from a male donor with ankylosing spondylitis. The specimen sequenced was blood, either unsorted or a sorted T cell fraction (not recorded which). The rearrangement joins TRBV20-1 to TRBJ2-3; TRBD1 or TRBD2 may be the D gene (6 bases each). In DNA form, the CDR3 reads TGCAGTGCTAGAGGTGATGGGGGGCGGTTAGATACGCAGTATTTT. This codes for CSARGDGGRLDTQYF.